The entry below gives a single T cell receptor (beta chain) sequence along with its context. Its specificity is not known. Trimming pared 5 bases from V and 9 bases from J, leaving 20 bases between. The CDR3 is made up of 15 amino acids. From germline, CDR1 is SGHTA and CDR2 FQGTGA. MiXCR was run by TCRdb on the RT-PCR reads, yielding one entry per CDR3 protein. The sample yields 7,000 or so distinct CDR3 sequences, 86% seen once. These data are taken from a study of yellow fever vaccine responses in identical twins. Regarding the study as a whole: Twins reportedly had a vaccine T cell response that seemed partly convergent, partly personalized.

This sequence joins TRBV7-3 and TRBJ2-4, with D maybe TRBD1 (5 bases). The clonotype was recovered from a woman aged 18-29 years who received the yellow fever vaccine. The specimen comprised T cells from blood (PBMCs), unsorted or a sorted subset (not recorded which), sampled before or after yellow fever vaccination (not recorded which). The CDR3 spells CASSPVPGPGFIQYF. The DNA for the CDR3 is TGTGCCAGCAGCCCGGTCCCAGGGCCCGGATTCATTCAGTACTTC.